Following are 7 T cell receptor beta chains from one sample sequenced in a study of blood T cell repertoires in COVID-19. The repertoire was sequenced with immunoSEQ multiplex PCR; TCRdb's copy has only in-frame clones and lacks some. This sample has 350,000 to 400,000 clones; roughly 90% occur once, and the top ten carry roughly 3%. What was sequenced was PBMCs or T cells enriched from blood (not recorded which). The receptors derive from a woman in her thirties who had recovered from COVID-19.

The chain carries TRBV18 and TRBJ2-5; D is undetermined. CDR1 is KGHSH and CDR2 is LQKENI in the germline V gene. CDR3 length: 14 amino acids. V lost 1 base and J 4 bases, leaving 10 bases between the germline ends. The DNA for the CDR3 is TGTGCCAGCTCACCACTAGACCGAGGAGAGACCCAGTACTTC. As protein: CASSPLDRGETQYF.

CDR3 amino acids: CASRELGNEQFF. In DNA, the CDR3 is TGTGCCAGCCGCGAACTCGGGAATGAGCAGTTCTTC. The chain uses TRBV27 and TRBJ2-1, with D uncertain. The CDR3 contains 12 residues. CDR1 MNHEY and CDR2 SMNVEV come from the germline V gene (reference sequence). V shed 8 bases and J shed 7 bases, with 12 bases lying between them.

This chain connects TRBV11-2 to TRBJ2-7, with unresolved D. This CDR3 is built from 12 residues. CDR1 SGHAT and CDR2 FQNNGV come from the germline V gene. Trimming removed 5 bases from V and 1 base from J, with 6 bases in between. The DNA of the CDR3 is TGTGCCAGCAGCGAGGTTTCCTACGAGCAGTACTTC. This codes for CASSEVSYEQYF.

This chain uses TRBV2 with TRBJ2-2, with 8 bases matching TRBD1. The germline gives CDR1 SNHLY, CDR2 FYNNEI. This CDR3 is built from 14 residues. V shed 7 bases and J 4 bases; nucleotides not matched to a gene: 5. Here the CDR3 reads CASMDRVPTGELFF. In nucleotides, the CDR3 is TGTGCCAGCATGGACAGGGTGCCCACCGGGGAGCTGTTTTTT.

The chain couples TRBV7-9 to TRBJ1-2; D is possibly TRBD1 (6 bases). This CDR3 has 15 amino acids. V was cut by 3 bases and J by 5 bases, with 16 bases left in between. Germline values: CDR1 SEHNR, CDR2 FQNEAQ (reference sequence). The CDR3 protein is CASSFLRQADYGYTF. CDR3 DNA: TGTGCCAGCAGCTTTTTGAGACAGGCTGATTATGGCTACACCTTC. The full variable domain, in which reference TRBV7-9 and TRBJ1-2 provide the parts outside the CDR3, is DTGVSQNPRHKITKRGQNVTFRCDPISEHNRLYWYRQTLGQGPEFLTYFQNEAQLEKSRLLSDRFSAERPKGSFSTLEIQRTEQGDSAMYLCASSFLRQADYGYTFGSGTRLTVV.

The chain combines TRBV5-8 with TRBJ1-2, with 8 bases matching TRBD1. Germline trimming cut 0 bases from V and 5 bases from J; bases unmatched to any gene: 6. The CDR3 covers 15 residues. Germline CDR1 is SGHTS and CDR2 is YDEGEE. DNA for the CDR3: TGTGCCAGCAGCTTGGTGGCAGGGGGCAGATATGGCTACACCTTC. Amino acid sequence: CASSLVAGGRYGYTF.

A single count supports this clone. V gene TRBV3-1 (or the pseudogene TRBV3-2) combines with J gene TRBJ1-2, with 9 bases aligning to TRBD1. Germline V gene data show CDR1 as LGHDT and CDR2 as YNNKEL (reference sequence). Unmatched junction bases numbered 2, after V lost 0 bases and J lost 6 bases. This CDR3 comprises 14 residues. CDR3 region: CASSQEGTGNGYTF. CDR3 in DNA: TGTGCCAGCAGCCAAGAGGGGACAGGGAATGGCTACACCTTC.